This TCR beta chain was captured in a study of T cells in Graves' hyperthyroidism and ophthalmopathy. The table lists this clonotype with many counts. The germline V gene has CDR1 MNHNS and CDR2 SASEGT. CDR3 length: 14 amino acids. The V end lost 8 bases, the J end lost 4 bases, and 15 bases lay between the germline ends. RNA transcripts yielded amplified TCR beta CDR3 regions. The study used the HTBI primer set for a first-round RT-PCR of the TCR CDR3. TCRdb used MiXCR to reprocess the multiplex PCR reads, holding one entry per CDR3 protein. The sample has under 350,000 distinct CDR3 sequences, about a sixth seen once.

Sequenced material: blood. The chain joins TRBV6-1 to TRBJ1-3; D possibly corresponds to TRBD1 (6 bases). The receptor comes from a woman between 55 and 75 years old with Graves' ophthalmopathy. CDR3 DNA sequence: TGTGCCAGCCGAAGATCAGGGGACGGAAACACCATATATTTT. Residues: CASRRSGDGNTIYF.